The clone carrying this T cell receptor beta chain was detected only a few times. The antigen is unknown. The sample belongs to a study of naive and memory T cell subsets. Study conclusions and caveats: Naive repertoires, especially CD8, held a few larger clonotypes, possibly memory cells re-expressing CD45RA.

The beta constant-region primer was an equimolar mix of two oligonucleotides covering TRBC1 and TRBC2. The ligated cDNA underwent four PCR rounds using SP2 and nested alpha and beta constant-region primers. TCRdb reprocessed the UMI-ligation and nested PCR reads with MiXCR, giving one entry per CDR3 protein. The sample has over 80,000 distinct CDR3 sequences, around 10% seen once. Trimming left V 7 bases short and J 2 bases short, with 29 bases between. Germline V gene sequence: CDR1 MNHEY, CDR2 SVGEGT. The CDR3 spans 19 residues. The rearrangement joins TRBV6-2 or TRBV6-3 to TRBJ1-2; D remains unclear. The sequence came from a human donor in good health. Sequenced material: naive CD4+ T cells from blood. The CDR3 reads CASTFPGEAAVNPNYGYTF. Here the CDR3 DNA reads TGTGCCAGCACGTTCCCGGGAGAGGCCGCCGTGAACCCAAACTATGGCTACACCTTC.